The rows below give T cell receptor beta chains drawn from one sample of a study of blood T cell repertoires in COVID-19. This table comes from immunoSEQ multiplex PCR, and its TCRdb copy is limited to in-frame clones, with some not included. The top ten hold approximately 3.2% of the sample, which has over 250,000 clones, around three quarters seen once. The specimen was peripheral blood. Receptor source: a woman older than 75 with acute or convalescent COVID-19. Both conserved end residues are part of each CDR3. Each record gives: CDR3 protein, CDR3 DNA, J gene, D gene, V gene, clone size. The D gene is left open where the match is weak. Clone size, where shown, is once, few, many, or a class for clones that have expanded.

CASTQRQDSGNTIYF,TGTGCCAGCACCCAAAGACAGGACTCTGGAAACACCATATATTTT,TRBJ1-3,NA,TRBV21-1,NA
CASSVTGGNTEAFF,TGTGCCAGCAGCGTGACAGGGGGTAACACTGAAGCTTTCTTT,TRBJ1-1,TRBD1,TRBV9,NA
CASSPGQGFYGYTF,TGTGCCAGCAGTCCGGGACAGGGGTTCTATGGCTACACCTTC,TRBJ1-2,TRBD1,TRBV6-5,NA
CASKLASNQPQHF,TGTGCCAGCAAGTTGGCCTCAAATCAGCCCCAGCATTTT,TRBJ1-5,NA,TRBV2,NA
CAIRTIPSGTHQETQYF,TGTGCCATCAGGACAATACCTAGCGGGACGCATCAAGAGACCCAGTACTTC,TRBJ2-5,TRBD2,TRBV10-3,NA
CASSLVGRDQYEQFF,TGCGCCAGCAGCTTGGTGGGGCGGGATCAGTATGAGCAGTTCTTC,TRBJ2-1,NA,TRBV5-1,NA
CASSPPGTAGNTIYF,TGTGCCAGCTCACCACCGGGGACAGCTGGAAACACCATATATTTT,TRBJ1-3,TRBD1,TRBV18,NA
CASQRGSSNQETQYF,TGTGCCAGTCAAAGGGGGTCCTCTAACCAAGAGACCCAGTACTTC,TRBJ2-5,NA,TRBV9,NA
CASSVGPGSATSTDTQYF,TGTGCCAGCAGCGTAGGCCCAGGGTCTGCCACTAGCACAGATACGCAGTATTTT,TRBJ2-3,NA,TRBV9,NA
CASSQDILPGQGIYGYTF,TGCGCCAGCAGCCAAGATATTCTGCCGGGACAGGGCATCTATGGCTACACCTTC,TRBJ1-2,TRBD1,TRBV4-3,NA
CASSSIDYRVGYTF,TGCGCCAGCAGCTCAATAGATTACAGGGTCGGCTACACCTTC,TRBJ1-2,NA,TRBV5-1,NA
CASSSQQGGGNTEAFF,TGTGCCAGCAGTTCCCAGCAGGGCGGGGGGAACACTGAAGCTTTCTTT,TRBJ1-1,NA,TRBV27,NA
CASSKTGFKETQYF,TGTGCCAGTAGTAAGACAGGGTTCAAAGAGACCCAGTACTTC,TRBJ2-5,TRBD1,TRBV19,once
CASSGGWDEQYF,TGTGCCAGCAGCGGGGGGTGGGACGAGCAGTACTTC,TRBJ2-7,TRBD2,TRBV2,NA
CASSFGLAGDNEQFF,TGCGCCAGCAGCTTCGGACTAGCGGGAGACAATGAGCAGTTCTTC,TRBJ2-1,TRBD2,TRBV5-1,NA
CASSLSREDGYTF,TGTGCCAGCAGCTTGAGCAGGGAGGATGGCTACACCTTC,TRBJ1-2,NA,TRBV7-2,NA
CASSVFGYQPQHF,TGTGCCAGCAGCGTCTTCGGGTATCAGCCCCAGCATTTT,TRBJ1-5,NA,TRBV3-1/TRBV3-2,NA
CASSQGGGGGTGELFF,TGTGCCAGCAGCCAAGGCGGCGGGGGCGGCACCGGGGAGCTGTTTTTT,TRBJ2-2,NA,TRBV3-1/TRBV3-2,few
CASSQPWPYRDRSTDTQYF,TGCGCCAGCAGCCAACCATGGCCCTACCGGGACAGGAGCACAGATACGCAGTATTTT,TRBJ2-3,TRBD1,TRBV4-1,NA
CASSLPAGGPGEQFF,TGCGCCAGCAGCCTCCCCGCGGGGGGGCCCGGTGAGCAGTTCTTC,TRBJ2-1,TRBD2,TRBV5-1,NA
CASSARQGVAFF,TGTGCCAGCAGCGCCCGACAGGGAGTAGCTTTCTTT,TRBJ1-1,TRBD1,TRBV7-2,NA